These T cell receptor beta chains were read from a single sample in a study of T cells in narcolepsy. Clones were read by immunoSEQ multiplex PCR, and TCRdb kept only the in-frame ones, dropping some. The sample records some 32,000 clones, just under 80% being singletons. The sequenced material came from CD45RA- memory CD4+ T cells from PBMCs. The receptors were sampled from a human donor with narcolepsy. Both conserved end residues are part of each CDR3. The D gene is left open where the match is weak. Where a row states a size, it is once, few, many or the class of an expanded clone; other rows omit it.

TRBV30,TRBD1,14,TRBJ1-2,once,TGTGCCTGGGCCGGGACAGGGAGCTACTATGGCTACACCTTC,CAWAGTGSYYGYTF
TRBV2,-,11,TRBJ2-7,-,TGTGCCAGCACGGTCAGGTACGAGCAGTACTTC,CASTVRYEQYF
TRBV7-8,-,16,TRBJ1-2,-,TGTGCCAGCAGCCGCGTCCCGGTGGAGGGGTCGCATGGCTACACCTTC,CASSRVPVEGSHGYTF
TRBV5-8,-,15,TRBJ1-1,-,TGTGCCAGCAGCTTGGGGGCGAGTGCGAACACTGAAGCTTTCTTT,CASSLGASANTEAFF
TRBV5-4,TRBD1,14,TRBJ2-7,-,TGTGCCAGCAGCTTCGGGACAGTAGCCATCGAGCAGTACTTC,CASSFGTVAIEQYF
TRBV30,TRBD2,16,TRBJ2-7,-,TGTGCCTGGAGTGGGGGGACTAGCGGGAGAAAGGACGAGCAGTACTTC,CAWSGGTSGRKDEQYF
TRBV7-2,TRBD1,19,TRBJ1-1,-,TGTGCCAGCAGCCTACGTCCCGGGACAGGTTATGGGATAGGGGCTGAAGCTTTCTTT,CASSLRPGTGYGIGAEAFF
TRBV13,-,14,TRBJ1-1,-,TGTGCCAGCAGTCCACCGGGGGCTGGCACTGAAGCTTTCTTT,CASSPPGAGTEAFF
TRBV6-1,-,12,TRBJ1-2,-,TGTGCCAGCAGTGTCCGGGGGTATGGCTACACCTTC,CASSVRGYGYTF
TRBV5-1,TRBD2,15,TRBJ2-7,once,TGCGCCAGCAGCTTGGCCCTAGCGGGGGGGCAACGGCAGTACTTC,CASSLALAGGQRQYF
TRBV5-4,-,12,TRBJ2-7,-,TGTGCCAGCAGCTTGGGGGGGAGCGAGCAGTACTTC,CASSLGGSEQYF
TRBV5-5,-,13,TRBJ2-7,once,TGTGCCAGCAGCTTGGGAAGGATCTACGAGCAGTACTTC,CASSLGRIYEQYF
TRBV10-2,TRBD2,17,TRBJ2-2,once,TGCGCCAGCAGAGAGACTAGCGGGGGGCCAGGCACCGGGGAGCTGTTTTTT,CASRETSGGPGTGELFF
TRBV7-9,-,13,TRBJ1-3,-,TGTGCCAGCAGCGCAGGGTACCGAAACACCATATATTTT,CASSAGYRNTIYF
TRBV7-8,TRBD1,18,TRBJ2-6,-,TGTGCCAGCAGCTTCCGGGACAGGGGGCTAACTGGGGCCAACGTCCTGACTTTC,CASSFRDRGLTGANVLTF
TRBV2,TRBD1,14,TRBJ1-5,few,TGTGCCAGCAGAGAACAGGGGGCAGGTCAGCCCCAGCATTTT,CASREQGAGQPQHF
TRBV19,-,14,TRBJ1-2,-,TGTGCCAGTAGTTACAGTCGGGGGTCCGGTGGCTACACCTTC,CASSYSRGSGGYTF
TRBV6-6,TRBD1,14,TRBJ2-1,once,TGTGCCAGCAGTTCACAGGGGGGCGGGAATGAGCAGTTCTTC,CASSSQGGGNEQFF
TRBV25-1,-,12,TRBJ1-3,-,TGTGCCAGCAGTGGGGATGGAAACACCATATATTTT,CASSGDGNTIYF
TRBV6-1,-,14,TRBJ1-2,-,TGTGCCAGCAATCAAAACGGGGCCTCGGGTGGCTACACCTTC,CASNQNGASGGYTF
TRBV6-1,TRBD1,15,TRBJ2-7,-,TGTGCCAGCAAGAGGACAGGGAATGGCCCCGGCGAGCAGTACTTC,CASKRTGNGPGEQYF
TRBV7-3,TRBD2,15,TRBJ2-1,-,TGTGCCAGCAGCTACGAGCTAGCGGGGGTCAATGAGCAGTTCTTC,CASSYELAGVNEQFF
TRBV6-5,-,13,TRBJ1-1,-,TGTGCCAGCACCTTCAGACAGCTCAATATCCCTTTCTTT,CASTFRQLNIPFF
TRBV6-1,TRBD1,15,TRBJ1-5,-,TGTGCCAGCATCTCCGGGACAGGGGGCTACCAGCCCCAGCATTTT,CASISGTGGYQPQHF
TRBV4-1,TRBD1,15,TRBJ1-4,-,TGCGCCAGCAGCCTAAGGGACAGGAACTCCGAAAAACTGTTTTTT,CASSLRDRNSEKLFF
TRBV6-1,-,12,TRBJ1-2,-,TGTGCCAGCAGTTCCGGTATTGCGGGCTACACCTTC,CASSSGIAGYTF
TRBV19,TRBD2,14,TRBJ2-1,-,TGTGCCAGTAGTTCCCTAGCGGGAGGGGGTGAGCAGTTCTTC,CASSSLAGGGEQFF
TRBV11-3,-,15,TRBJ2-7,once,TGTGCCAGCAGCTCGGGAGCGGTGGATGTTTACGAGCAGTACTTC,CASSSGAVDVYEQYF
TRBV7-9,TRBD1,17,TRBJ2-6,-,TGTGCCAGCAGCCAAGGACAGGAGATCTCTGGGGCCAACGTCCTGACTTTC,CASSQGQEISGANVLTF
TRBV5-1,TRBD1,17,TRBJ1-3,once,TGCGCCAGCAGCTTGGCTCAGGGGGCAAGTTCTGGAAACACCATATATTTT,CASSLAQGASSGNTIYF
TRBV2,TRBD1,14,TRBJ2-2,few,TGTGCCAGCAGCGCCGACAGGGGCACCGGGGAGCTGTTTTTT,CASSADRGTGELFF
TRBV5-6,TRBD2,16,TRBJ2-1,-,TGTGCCAGCAGCTTTGGACTAGCCGGGGGCTCGGTTGAGCAGTTCTTC,CASSFGLAGGSVEQFF
TRBV21-1,-,16,TRBJ1-5,-,TGTGCCAGCAGCATAGGGGACAGAGATAGCAATCAGCCCCAGCATTTT,CASSIGDRDSNQPQHF
TRBV9,-,16,TRBJ2-2,-,TGTGCCAGCAGCAACTCCCGGGACAAATCCACCGGGGAGCTGTTTTTT,CASSNSRDKSTGELFF
TRBV6-6,-,14,TRBJ2-7,-,TGTGCCGGGGGAGGAACATCGAGAACGGACGAGCAGTACTTC,CAGGGTSRTDEQYF
TRBV9,TRBD2,18,TRBJ2-2,-,TGTGCCAGCAGCGTAGAGGCTAGCGGGAGAGGTAGCACCGGGGAGCTGTTTTTT,CASSVEASGRGSTGELFF
TRBV5-1,-,14,TRBJ1-6,once,TGCGCCAGCAGCTCCTCGACAGTCGGATCACCCCTCCACTTT,CASSSSTVGSPLHF
TRBV2,-,15,TRBJ1-3,-,TGTGCCAGCAGTGAGGGAAGGGGCCCTGGAAACACCATATATTTT,CASSEGRGPGNTIYF
TRBV6-1,-,16,TRBJ2-7,-,TGTGCCAGCAGTGAGAATCCCAGGAGATCCTCCTACGAGCAGTACTTC,CASSENPRRSSYEQYF
TRBV6-4,TRBD1,12,TRBJ1-2,-,TGTGCCAGCAGTGACTACAGGGGGGGCTACACCTTC,CASSDYRGGYTF
TRBV6-1,-,11,TRBJ1-1,once,TGTGCCAGCACCCAGGGGCCTCGCGCTTTCTTT,CASTQGPRAFF
TRBV7-8,-,15,TRBJ2-1,-,TGTGCCAGCAGCTTACTTCTCGGGACCTACAATGAGCAGTTCTTC,CASSLLLGTYNEQFF
TRBV5-6,-,14,TRBJ1-5,-,TGTGCCAGCAGAATCAGGGGATTGGATCAGCCCCAGCATTTT,CASRIRGLDQPQHF
TRBV10-3,-,15,TRBJ1-5,-,TGTGCCATCAGTGAGTCCGAAGGGATACGGCAGCCCCAGCATTTT,CAISESEGIRQPQHF
TRBV5-1,TRBD2,14,TRBJ2-7,-,TGCGCCAGCAGCTTGTCCTCGGGGGAGGGCGAGCAGTACTTC,CASSLSSGEGEQYF
TRBV7-3,TRBD2,16,TRBJ2-1,-,TGTGCCAGCAGCCGACTCGGGACTAGCCTCTACAATGAGCAGTTCTTC,CASSRLGTSLYNEQFF